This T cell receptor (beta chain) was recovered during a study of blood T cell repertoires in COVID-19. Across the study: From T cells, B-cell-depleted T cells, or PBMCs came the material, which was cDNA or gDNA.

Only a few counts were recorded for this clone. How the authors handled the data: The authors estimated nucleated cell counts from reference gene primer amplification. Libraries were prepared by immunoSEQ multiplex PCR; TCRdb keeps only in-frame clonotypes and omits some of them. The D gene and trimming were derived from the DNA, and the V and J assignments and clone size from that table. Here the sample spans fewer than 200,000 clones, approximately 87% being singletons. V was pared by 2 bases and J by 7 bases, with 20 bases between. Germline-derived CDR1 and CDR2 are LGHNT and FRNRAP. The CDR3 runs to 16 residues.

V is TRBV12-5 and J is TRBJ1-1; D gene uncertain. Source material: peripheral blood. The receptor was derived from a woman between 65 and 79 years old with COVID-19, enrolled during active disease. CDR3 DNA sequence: TGTGCTAGTGGTTTGTCGTCCTATGCCCGAGTAAGTGAAGCTTTCTTT. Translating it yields CASGLSSYARVSEAFF. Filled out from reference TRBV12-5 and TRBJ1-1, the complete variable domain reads DARVTQTPRHKVTEMGQEVTMRCQPILGHNTVFWYRQTMMQGLELLAYFRNRAPLDDSGMPKDRFSAEMPDATLATLKIQPSEPRDSAVYFCASGLSSYARVSEAFFGQGTRLTVV.